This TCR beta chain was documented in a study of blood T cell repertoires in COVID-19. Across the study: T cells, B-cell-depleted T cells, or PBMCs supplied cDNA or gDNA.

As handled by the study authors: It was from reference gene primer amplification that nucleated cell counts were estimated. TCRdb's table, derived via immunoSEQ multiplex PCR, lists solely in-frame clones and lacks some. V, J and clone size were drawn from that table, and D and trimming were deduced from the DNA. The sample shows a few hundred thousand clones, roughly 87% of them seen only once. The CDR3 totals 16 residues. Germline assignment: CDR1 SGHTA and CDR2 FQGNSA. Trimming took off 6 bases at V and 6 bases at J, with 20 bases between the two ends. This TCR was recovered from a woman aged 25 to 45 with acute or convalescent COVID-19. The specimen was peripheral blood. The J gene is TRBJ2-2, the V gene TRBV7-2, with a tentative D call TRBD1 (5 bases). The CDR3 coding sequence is TGTGCCAGCAGAACAGGACACGCTTCAGGTTCCGGGGAGCTGTTTTTT. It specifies CASRTGHASGSGELFF.